These 30 T cell receptor beta chains share one sample of origin, sequenced in a study of blood T cell repertoires in COVID-19 (dated by TCRdb to the early 2020s). Receptor libraries were prepared by the immunoSEQ multiplex PCR assay. TCRdb limited this immuneACCESS table to in-frame rearrangements with V and J called. A share of clones is missing; checked studies link under half to unresolved V genes, and the rest is unexplained. The sample data list some 200,000 clones, and around 84% of these were observed just once. The biggest ten clones account for approximately 6.1% of the sample. The sequencing input was peripheral blood. The receptors stem from a man aged 80 or over with acute or convalescent COVID-19.

The V call is TRBV25-1, the J call TRBJ1-4, with TRBD1 identical over 7 bases. V lost 6 bases, J lost 4 bases, and 2 bases stayed unmatched. Per germline, CDR1 MGHDK and CDR2 SYGVNS. This CDR3 comprises 13 residues. In DNA, the CDR3 is TGTGCCAGCAGGGGACAGAATAATGAAAAACTGTTTTTT. It encodes CASRGQNNEKLFF.

Comments on this clone: The same CDR3 also results from other DNA sequences found in this sample. The genes are TRBV28 and TRBJ1-2, with 9 bases fitting TRBD1. This CDR3 spans 13 amino acids. Germline V gene lookup returns CDR1 MDHEN and CDR2 SYDVKM. The V segment lost 5 bases and the J segment 8 bases; nucleotides outside the gene matches: 6. The CDR3 sequence is CASSRDRVGGYTF. The CDR3 coding sequence is TGTGCCAGCAGTCGGGACAGGGTCGGGGGCTACACCTTC.

The V and J genes are TRBV6-2 or TRBV6-3 and TRBJ2-7; D perhaps matches TRBD1 (5 bases). V lost 6 bases and J 9 bases, leaving 12 bases between the germline ends. Germline loops: CDR1 MNHEY, CDR2 SVGEGT. CDR3 size: 11 residues. The CDR3 nucleotides read TGTGCCAGCAGCAACAGGCTGGGGCAGTACGTC. Its protein product is CASSNRLGQYV.

J is TRBJ2-5 and V is TRBV18; no reliable D call. CDR3 length: 12 amino acids. Trimming took 6 bases from V and 1 from J, leaving 6 bases between them. Per the germline V gene, CDR1 is KGHSH and CDR2 is LQKENI. CDR3 DNA: TGTGCCAGCTCCCCGGGCCAAGAGACCCAGTACTTC. Its protein is CASSPGQETQYF.

The sample holds one count of this clone. The J gene is TRBJ1-6, the V gene TRBV5-5, with a tentative D call TRBD1 (6 bases). This CDR3 contains 14 residues. With 0 bases removed from V and 10 bases from J, the gap between germline ends came to 11 bases. Germline V gene lookup returns CDR1 SGHKS and CDR2 YYEKEE (reference sequence). CDR3 protein: CASSLDRVSSPLHF. Written as DNA, the CDR3 is TGTGCCAGCAGCTTGGACAGGGTATCCTCACCCCTCCACTTT.

CDR3 amino acids: CASSSQTGGPYEQYF. CDR3 bases: TGCGCCAGCAGCTCCCAGACAGGGGGCCCCTACGAGCAGTACTTC. The chain has TRBV5-1 and TRBJ2-7; 10 nucleotides agree with TRBD1. CDR3 length equals 15 residues. Germline values: CDR1 SGHRS, CDR2 YFSETQ. J lost 2 bases, V lost 3 bases, and 5 bases had no gene match.

Worth noting for this clone: Different DNA sequences within this sample yield the same CDR3. The chain couples TRBV7-2 to TRBJ2-3, with 13 bases lining up with TRBD2. CDR3 length: 15 residues. V gave up 5 bases and J gave up 5 bases; unmatched junction bases: 4. Germline loops: CDR1 SGHTA, CDR2 FQGNSA. The CDR3 sequence is CASSPRTSGRDTQYF. The CDR3 nucleotides are TGTGCCAGCAGCCCCCGGACTAGCGGGAGAGATACGCAGTATTTT.

V is TRBV9 and J is TRBJ2-3; 8 nucleotides match TRBD2. The V and J ends lost 0 bases and 3 bases, in that order; junction bases with no gene match: 3. CDR3 length: 15 residues. Germline V gene sequence: CDR1 SGDLS, CDR2 YYNGEE. DNA of the CDR3: TGTGCCAGCAGCGTAGTCCTAGCGGGTACAGATACGCAGTATTTT. Its protein product is CASSVVLAGTDTQYF.

The V call is TRBV6-5, the J call TRBJ2-7; a possible D gene is TRBD1 (5 bases). CDR3 length: 13 residues. CDR1 and CDR2 (germline): MNHEY, SVGAGI. With 8 bases removed from V and 0 bases from J, the gap between germline ends came to 11 bases. CDR3: CASQPGSSYEQYF. For the CDR3, the DNA is TGTGCCAGCCAACCAGGGTCCTCCTACGAGCAGTACTTC.

V is TRBV5-6 and J is TRBJ1-6, with D perhaps TRBD1 (6 bases). CDR3 length: 15 amino acids. CDR1 and CDR2 from the germline V gene are SGHDT and YYEEEE. V dropped 2 bases and J dropped 7 bases, with 13 bases sitting between them. CDR3 amino acids: CASSFAGGGNSPLHF. The CDR3 DNA follows: TGTGCCAGCAGCTTTGCGGGGGGCGGAAATTCACCCCTCCACTTT.

The chain carries TRBV5-1 and TRBJ2-5; D ambiguous. Germline CDR1 SGHRS, CDR2 YFSETQ. The CDR3 totals 16 residues. The V and J ends lost 0 bases and 1 base respectively, with 13 bases between them. The CDR3 DNA follows: TGCGCCAGCAGCTTGGGATATGGCACAGCCCAAGAGACCCAGTACTTC. This translates into CASSLGYGTAQETQYF.

V is TRBV4-2 and J is TRBJ1-2, with D maybe TRBD1 (5 bases). The CDR3 has 16 residues. V was trimmed by 0 bases and J by 5 bases, leaving 16 bases between them. CDR1 is LGHNA and CDR2 is YNFKEQ in the germline V gene. The DNA of the CDR3 is TGTGCCAGCAGCCAAGATCTTATTGGGGCAGGGTATGGCTACACCTTC. It encodes CASSQDLIGAGYGYTF.

The rearrangement uses TRBV6-1 and TRBJ2-7, with D possibly TRBD2 on 5 matching bases. Per germline, CDR1 MNHNS and CDR2 SASEGT. The V end lost 2 bases, the J end lost 5 bases, and 7 bases lay between the germline ends. This CDR3 comprises 12 residues. The CDR3 sequence is CASSESGDEQYF. DNA of the CDR3: TGTGCCAGCAGTGAATCCGGGGACGAGCAGTACTTC.

The rearrangement uses TRBV11-2 and TRBJ2-3, with D hard to call. The V end lost 1 base, the J end lost 0 bases, and 8 bases lay between the germline ends. The germline CDR1 and CDR2 sequences are SGHAT and FQNNGV. The CDR3 has 15 residues. CDR3 in amino acids: CASSLVPLSTDTQYF. The CDR3, as DNA: TGTGCCAGCAGCTTAGTCCCCCTTAGCACAGATACGCAGTATTTT.

This clone has only one observation. CDR3 DNA: TGTGCCAGCACCCTTACAAAGCTAGCGGGAGGGGAGACCCAGTACTTC. This sequence encodes CASTLTKLAGGETQYF. The rearrangement joins TRBV11-2 to TRBJ2-5; 12 bases match TRBD2. Germline loops: CDR1 SGHAT, CDR2 FQNNGV. This CDR3 comprises 16 residues. V was clipped by 7 bases and J by 5 bases; unmatched bases: 11.

This chain links TRBV7-6 with TRBJ2-1; weak D call: TRBD1 (6 bases). Germline assignment: CDR1 SGHVS and CDR2 FNYEAQ. The CDR3 length is 15 residues. The V end lost 1 base, the J end lost 3 bases, and 10 bases lay between the germline ends. The CDR3 reads CASSLEGVFYNEQFF. The DNA for the CDR3 is TGTGCCAGCAGCTTAGAGGGGGTTTTCTACAATGAGCAGTTCTTC. The entire variable domain, with the rest obtained from reference TRBV7-6 and TRBJ2-1, is as follows: GAGVSQSPRYKVTKRGQDVALRCDPISGHVSLYWYRQALGQGPEFLTYFNYEAQQDKSGLPNDRFSAERPEGSISTLTIQRTEQRDSAMYRCASSLEGVFYNEQFFGPGTRLTVL.

This clone was counted a single time. This sequence joins TRBV5-1 and TRBJ2-1; possibly TRBD2 for D (5 bases). The ends were cut back, 2 bases at V and 1 base at J, with 16 bases in the middle. Germline V gives CDR1 SGHRS, CDR2 YFSETQ. CDR3 size: 17 residues. The CDR3 nucleotides read TGCGCCAGCAGCTTAGAAGGTGGGAGTGGGTCCTACAATGAGCAGTTCTTC. Translating it yields CASSLEGGSGSYNEQFF.

The chain combines TRBV3-1 (or the pseudogene TRBV3-2) with TRBJ2-4, with D unresolved. V was pared by 0 bases and J by 8 bases, with 14 bases between. There are 15 residues in the CDR3. Germline V CDR1 and CDR2: LGHDT, YNNKEL (reference sequence). In DNA form, the CDR3 reads TGTGCCAGCAGCCAAGAACCCCAACCGAGAGACATTCAGTACTTC. This sequence encodes CASSQEPQPRDIQYF.

The chain combines TRBV7-9 with TRBJ2-5; D might be TRBD1 (6 bases). Germline V CDR1 and CDR2: SEHNR, FQNEAQ (reference sequence). V was shortened by 4 bases and J by 4 bases, with 13 bases between the two germline ends. This CDR3 comprises 14 residues. For the CDR3, the DNA is TGTGCCAGCAGCTCCTTGGGACAACCAGAGACCCAGTACTTC. Its protein is CASSSLGQPETQYF.

This clone has just one count. The CDR3, as DNA: TGTGCCAGCGCCCCCAGGGGACTAGGCTACACCTTC. Protein product: CASAPRGLGYTF. This rearrangement joins TRBV2 to TRBJ1-2; possible D gene TRBD1, 6 bases. The V gene lost 8 bases and the J gene lost 8 bases, with 15 bases spanning the gap. Germline values: CDR1 SNHLY, CDR2 FYNNEI. The CDR3 spans 12 residues.

The chain has TRBV14 and TRBJ1-2; D is uncertain. The germline V and J ends were trimmed by 5 bases and 7 bases, with 14 bases remaining between them. In germline, CDR1 is SGHDN, CDR2 FVKESK. CDR3 length: 13 amino acids. CDR3 sequence: CASSYDVGSGYTF. The DNA of the CDR3 is TGTGCCAGCAGCTACGATGTCGGGAGTGGCTACACCTTC.

The chain couples TRBV18 to TRBJ2-1; TRBD2 agrees at 11 bases. V lost 0 bases, J lost 9 bases, and 7 bases stayed unmatched. The germline V gene encodes CDR1 KGHSH and CDR2 LQKENI. This CDR3 comprises 16 residues. This CDR3 reads CASSPPGLAEGGEQFF. The DNA of the CDR3 is TGTGCCAGCTCACCACCGGGACTAGCGGAGGGGGGTGAGCAGTTCTTC.

The rearrangement uses TRBV18 and TRBJ2-3; tentative D call: TRBD2 (7 bases). Deletions cut 3 bases from V and 4 bases from J, with 11 bases between. Germline lookup yields CDR1 KGHSH and CDR2 LQKENI. CDR3 length equals 14 residues. In DNA, the CDR3 is TGTGCCAGCTCACCCAGGGAGGGGGCAGATACGCAGTATTTT. Protein: CASSPREGADTQYF. The whole variable domain, remainder taken from reference TRBV18 and TRBJ2-3, is NAGVMQNPRHLVRRRGQEARLRCSPMKGHSHVYWYRQLPEEGLKFMVYLQKENIIDESGMPKERFSAEFPKEGPSILRIQQVVRGDSAAYFCASSPREGADTQYFGPGTRLTVL.

V usage is TRBV6-2 or TRBV6-3 and J usage is TRBJ1-1, with 7 bases identical to TRBD1. This CDR3 is 14 amino acids long. V trimming: 1 base; J trimming: 4 bases; junction bases outside the gene matches: 3. Germline loops: CDR1 MNHEY, CDR2 SVGEGT. The CDR3 spells CASSYFAGGTEAFF. CDR3 in DNA: TGTGCCAGCAGTTACTTTGCAGGGGGCACTGAAGCTTTCTTT.

With respect to this clone: The same CDR3 can be traced to other DNA sequences in this sample. V and J are TRBV18 and TRBJ2-6; D is unclear. CDR3 size: 14 residues. V shed 3 bases and J shed 4 bases, with 7 bases lying between them. Germline V CDR1 and CDR2: KGHSH, LQKENI. The CDR3 DNA reads as TGTGCCAGCTCACCTTACTCGGGGGCCAACGTCCTGACTTTC. This encodes CASSPYSGANVLTF.

The rearrangement uses TRBV27 and TRBJ2-4, with D tentatively TRBD2 (6 bases). This CDR3 has 16 amino acids. Between the trimmed V and J ends, which lost 6 bases and 2 bases, there was a span of 17 bases. Germline V gene sequence: CDR1 MNHEY, CDR2 SMNVEV (reference sequence). CDR3 loop: CASRAGRSFSKNIQYF. DNA for the CDR3: TGTGCCAGCAGGGCGGGGAGATCCTTTTCCAAAAACATTCAGTACTTC.

V gene TRBV7-2 combines with J gene TRBJ2-3, with 8 bases lining up with TRBD2. From germline, CDR1 is SGHTA and CDR2 FQGNSA. V dropped 5 bases and J dropped 3; count of bases not matched to a gene: 13. The CDR3 spans 17 residues. The CDR3 loop is CASSNDFAGGGTDTQYF. DNA for the CDR3: TGTGCCAGCAGCAACGACTTCGCGGGAGGAGGGACAGATACGCAGTATTTT.

The chain carries TRBV5-4 and TRBJ2-3; 8 nucleotides line up with TRBD1. This CDR3 comprises 14 residues. In germline, CDR1 is SGHNT, CDR2 YYREEE (reference sequence). The V gene end was trimmed by 2 bases and the J gene end by 5 bases; junction bases not matched to a gene: 4. The CDR3 bases are TGTGCCAGCAGCTTTGGACAGGGAGGAGATACGCAGTATTTT. This codes for CASSFGQGGDTQYF.

The chain couples TRBV5-1 to TRBJ2-3; no definite D call. This CDR3 region has 15 residues. The V end lost 5 bases, the J end lost 1 base, and 14 bases lay between the germline ends. Germline V gives CDR1 SGHRS, CDR2 YFSETQ. The CDR3 DNA follows: TGCGCCAGCAGAAGATCGCCTGCAGGCACAGATACGCAGTATTTT. This codes for CASRRSPAGTDTQYF.

The CDR3 loop is CASSQDPSGGAYNEQFF. CDR3 nucleotides: TGTGCCAGCAGCCAAGATCCGTCGGGAGGGGCCTACAATGAGCAGTTCTTC. V and J are TRBV3-1 (or the pseudogene TRBV3-2) and TRBJ2-1; 8 positions match TRBD2. Losses at the gene ends were 0 bases for V and 2 bases for J; bases not matched to a gene: 6. There are 17 residues in the CDR3. The V gene's germline CDR1 is LGHDT and CDR2 YNNKEL (reference sequence).